These 6 T cell receptor beta chains came from one sample sequenced in a study of blood T cell repertoires in COVID-19. The protocol was immunoSEQ multiplex PCR, while the TCRdb copy is restricted to in-frame clones and leaves out a portion. The table has about 230,000 clones, approximately 82% seen once. Source material: peripheral blood. The receptor set was obtained from a man aged 35 to 55 who had recovered from COVID-19.

Here the CDR3 DNA reads TGTGCCAGCAGTTTGTCTAGCGGGAGTGTCCGGGAGACCCAGTACTTC. Translated: CASSLSSGSVRETQYF. V and J are TRBV6-5 and TRBJ2-5, with 10 bases aligning to TRBD2. The V and J ends lost 4 bases and 5 bases, in that order; junction bases with no gene match: 10. The CDR3 has 16 residues. Germline CDR1 is MNHEY and CDR2 is SVGAGI.

CDR3 protein: CASSRLRLAGVDTQYF. In DNA form, the CDR3 reads TGTGCCAGCAGCCGCTTGAGACTAGCGGGGGTCGATACGCAGTATTTT. This chain connects TRBV11-2 to TRBJ2-3; 12 bases agree with TRBD2. With 5 bases clipped from V and 6 bases from J, the junction kept 9 bases outside the gene matches. The CDR3 is made up of 16 amino acids. Germline lookup yields CDR1 SGHAT and CDR2 FQNNGV.

The chain recombines TRBV21-1 with TRBJ2-7; TRBD2 is the table's D call, not checked against the DNA. TRBV21-1 constitutes a pseudogene. This CDR3 has 12 residues. The CDR3 is CASSKRDYEQYF. The CDR3 nucleotides read TGTGCCAGCAGCAAACGAGACTACGAGCAGTACTTC.

The gene calls are TRBV6-2 or TRBV6-3 and TRBJ1-2; no firm D call. In germline, CDR1 is MNHEY, CDR2 SVGEGT. Trimming cost V 1 base and J 4 bases, with 4 bases left between them. This CDR3 is 12 amino acids long. CDR3 residues: CASSYLVYGYTF. CDR3 nucleotide sequence: TGTGCCAGCAGTTACTTAGTCTATGGCTACACCTTC.

The chain joins TRBV27 to TRBJ2-1; D is possibly TRBD2 (6 bases). The V gene's germline CDR1 is MNHEY and CDR2 SMNVEV (reference sequence). Trimming left V 2 bases short and J 7 bases short, with 6 bases between. This CDR3 spans 12 amino acids. CDR3 DNA: TGTGCCAGCAGTTTACGGGGGAATGAGCAGTTCTTC. It is translated as CASSLRGNEQFF.

The CDR3 DNA reads TGTGCCAGCAGCTTTACAGGGCGAACTAATGAAAAACTGTTTTTT. Translating it yields CASSFTGRTNEKLFF. This chain connects TRBV7-2 to TRBJ1-4, with D maybe TRBD1 (6 bases). V lost 3 bases and J lost 1, with 9 bases in between. Germline V gene lookup returns CDR1 SGHTA and CDR2 FQGNSA. This CDR3 is 15 amino acids long.